A single sample is the source of the 17 T cell receptor beta chains below, sequenced in a study of response to subunit inactivated influenza vaccine. Via MiXCR, TCRdb re-called the RT-PCR reads, giving one row per CDR3 protein. The sample lists approximately 310,000 distinct CDR3 sequences; 20% to 25% were seen once. The sequenced sample was PBMCs from blood, obtained about 20 months after vaccination. The receptors were gathered from a man in his fifties or sixties who received an inactivated influenza vaccine.

This clonotype was counted only a few times. The chain employs TRBV20-1 and TRBJ1-2, with a weak D call TRBD1 (5 bases). This CDR3 has 11 amino acids. The V and J ends lost 3 bases and 14 bases respectively, with 16 bases between them. CDR1 is DFQATT and CDR2 is SNEGSKA in the germline V gene (reference sequence). CDR3: CSASQRTGETF. The CDR3 nucleotides are TGCAGTGCTAGCCAAAGGACGGGGGAAACCTTC.

This chain joins TRBV7-9 and TRBJ2-1; D is unresolved. The CDR3 sequence is 16 residues long. CDR1 SEHNR and CDR2 FQNEAQ come from the germline V gene (reference sequence). V gave up 1 base and J gave up 4 bases, with 14 bases separating them. CDR3: CASSLGPRDFYNEQFF. The CDR3 DNA reads TGTGCCAGCAGCTTAGGTCCCAGAGATTTTTACAATGAGCAGTTCTTC.

The chain is built from TRBV3-1 and TRBJ2-4; weak D call: TRBD2 (6 bases). There are 13 residues in the CDR3. V lost 3 bases, J lost 6 bases, and 9 bases lay in between. CDR1 and CDR2 from the germline V gene are LGHDT and YNNKEL (reference sequence). CDR3 amino acids: CASSQRGGNIQYF. In DNA form, the CDR3 reads TGTGCCAGCAGCCAGAGGGGAGGAAACATTCAGTACTTC.

This clonotype has only a few counts. This chain joins TRBV12-3 or TRBV12-4 and TRBJ2-6; possibly TRBD1 for D (5 bases). The CDR3 is made up of 16 amino acids. The V end was cut by 6 bases, the J end by 0 bases, with 12 bases between. In nucleotides, the CDR3 is TGTGCCAGCAGGGTGACAGACAGCTCTGGGGCCAACGTCCTGACTTTC. Translated: CASRVTDSSGANVLTF.

This clonotype was found many times. The rearrangement uses TRBV7-9 and TRBJ1-1; D not certain. The germline V gene has CDR1 SEHNR and CDR2 FQNEAQ (reference sequence). Trimming removed 0 bases at V and 7 bases at J, with 9 bases between. The CDR3 is 13 amino acids. CDR3 in amino acids: CASSLAPAGEAFF. As DNA, the CDR3 is TGTGCCAGCAGCTTAGCGCCTGCCGGTGAAGCTTTCTTT.

CDR3 protein: CAISTTAREQFF. CDR3 nucleotides: TGTGCCATCAGTACTACAGCACGTGAGCAGTTCTTC. V is TRBV10-3 and J is TRBJ2-1; D uncertain. CDR1 is ENHRY and CDR2 is SYGVKD in the germline V gene. V lost 5 bases to trimming and J lost 9 bases, with 11 bases between them. The CDR3 is 12 amino acids.

The chain carries TRBV19 and TRBJ2-1, with 7 bases fitting TRBD1. V shed 5 bases and J 5 bases; nucleotides not matched to a gene: 9. CDR1 LNHDA and CDR2 SQIVND come from the germline V gene (reference sequence). CDR3 length equals 15 residues. CDR3 region: CASSPRQGQDNEQFF. The CDR3 DNA follows: TGTGCCAGTAGTCCCCGACAGGGTCAGGACAATGAGCAGTTCTTC.

This clonotype was observed a few times. J is TRBJ2-7 and V is TRBV20-1; D is possibly TRBD2 (6 bases). Germline V lookup: CDR1 DFQATT, CDR2 SNEGSKA (reference sequence). Trimming pared 5 bases from V and 5 bases from J, leaving 19 bases between. CDR3 size: 14 residues. The chain's CDR3 is CSAYTGTGLHEQYF. Written as DNA, the CDR3 is TGCAGTGCTTACACCGGGACTGGTCTTCACGAGCAGTACTTC.

The rearrangement uses TRBV6-2 or TRBV6-3 and TRBJ2-2; TRBD1 might be the D (6 bases). The germline gives CDR1 MNHEY, CDR2 SVGEGT. V was trimmed by 8 bases and J by 6 bases, leaving 16 bases between them. This CDR3 region has 14 residues. Here the CDR3 DNA reads TGTGCCAGCGGGGAACAGGGTATCGCCGGGGAGCTGTTTTTT. It specifies CASGEQGIAGELFF.

This clonotype came up a few times. The chain employs TRBV5-1 and TRBJ2-3; a possible D gene is TRBD1 (6 bases). Per the germline V gene, CDR1 is SGHRS and CDR2 is YFSETQ. Deletions cut 0 bases from V and 2 bases from J, with 10 bases between. This CDR3 comprises 15 residues. The CDR3 here is CASSLGQANTDTQYF. The CDR3 DNA follows: TGCGCCAGCAGCTTGGGACAGGCGAACACAGATACGCAGTATTTT.

This clonotype has at least ten counts. The V call is TRBV5-6, the J call TRBJ1-6; unclear D gene. Germline V lookup: CDR1 SGHDT, CDR2 YYEEEE. Trimming cost V 5 bases and J 2 bases, with 2 bases left between them. The CDR3 sequence is 12 residues long. The CDR3 bases are TGTGCCAGCAGGACCTATAATTCACCCCTCCACTTT. Translation gives CASRTYNSPLHF.

The V and J genes are TRBV19 and TRBJ1-5; D ambiguous. The CDR3 is 14 amino acids. V was clipped by 3 bases and J by 4 bases, with 10 bases between them. Germline V gene data show CDR1 as LNHDA and CDR2 as SQIVND (reference sequence). The CDR3 region is CASSISGTNQPQHF. The CDR3 region has the DNA TGTGCCAGTAGTATTTCGGGAACTAATCAGCCCCAGCATTTT.

This chain uses TRBV12-3 or TRBV12-4 with TRBJ2-5; 9 bases agree with TRBD2. The CDR3 totals 15 residues. Trimming cost V 3 bases and J 4 bases; bases outside gene matches: 6. The CDR3 loop reads CASSFSGGTRETQYF. CDR3 DNA: TGTGCCAGCAGTTTCAGCGGGGGGACGCGAGAGACCCAGTACTTC.

The rearrangement uses TRBV12-3 or TRBV12-4 and TRBJ2-3; 9 positions agree with TRBD2. The CDR3 extends over 15 amino acids. V trimming: 5 bases; J trimming: 3 bases; junction bases outside the gene matches: 6. CDR3 residues: CASSLPGLATDTQYF. CDR3 DNA: TGTGCCAGCAGTCTTCCGGGACTAGCAACAGATACGCAGTATTTT.

This clonotype turned up a few times. This chain joins TRBV28 and TRBJ1-2, with 9 bases lining up with TRBD1. The CDR3 totals 15 residues. The J segment lost 5 bases and the V segment lost 3 bases, leaving 7 bases of the junction unmatched. CDR1 is MDHEN, CDR2 SYDVKM, per germline. CDR3 region: CASSFADRGLYGYTF. Written as DNA, the CDR3 is TGTGCCAGCAGTTTCGCGGACAGGGGATTGTATGGCTACACCTTC.

This clonotype has more than one count but fewer than ten. The chain employs TRBV20-1 and TRBJ1-5; D call uncertain. Germline V lookup: CDR1 DFQATT, CDR2 SNEGSKA (reference sequence). The CDR3 runs 15 residues. The V end was cut by 5 bases, the J end by 0 bases, with 14 bases between. The CDR3 region has the DNA TGCAGTGCTCGATGGGGAGCTTATAGCAATCAGCCCCAGCATTTT. Protein: CSARWGAYSNQPQHF.

This clonotype showed up just a few times. This chain joins TRBV20-1 and TRBJ1-5, with 7 bases lining up with TRBD1. Germline V gene lookup returns CDR1 DFQATT and CDR2 SNEGSKA (reference sequence). The junction had 9 bases not matched to a gene; V was cut back by 1 base and J by 0 bases. This CDR3 is 17 amino acids long. Here the CDR3 reads CSARVSGTAYSNQPQHF. For the CDR3, the DNA is TGCAGTGCTAGAGTCTCCGGGACAGCCTATAGCAATCAGCCCCAGCATTTT.